These 8 T cell receptor beta chains originate from one sample sequenced in a study of Graves' ophthalmopathy and Graves' hyperthyroidism. Amplification targeted the TCR beta CDR3 regions, with RNA transcripts as the source material. The library came from an HTBI-primed first-round RT-PCR and a second-round multiplex PCR. TCRdb independently ran MiXCR on the multiplex PCR reads; one entry per CDR3 protein. The sample gives about 230,000 distinct CDR3 sequences, around 42% of which show up once; around half is in the top ten. The sample comprised peripheral blood. The receptors were sampled from an adult man with Graves' ophthalmopathy.

The chain carries TRBV7-3 and TRBJ2-7; 11 positions agree with TRBD2. Germline CDR1 and CDR2: SGHTA and FQGTGA. The CDR3 runs to 18 residues. With 5 bases clipped from V and 0 bases from J, the junction kept 12 bases outside the gene matches. Written as DNA, the CDR3 is TGTGCCAGCAGCCTTCCCGGGACTAGCGGAGATAGCTCCTACGAGCAGTACTTC. The encoded protein is CASSLPGTSGDSSYEQYF.

This rearrangement joins TRBV20-1 to TRBJ1-5, with TRBD1 identical over 8 bases. Trimming cost V 5 bases and J 3 bases; bases outside gene matches: 6. Germline V gene sequence: CDR1 DFQATT, CDR2 SNEGSKA (reference sequence). The CDR3 has 14 amino acids. Here the CDR3 reads CSAYPGQVNQPQHF. The CDR3 DNA follows: TGCAGTGCTTACCCGGGACAGGTCAATCAGCCCCAGCATTTT.

The CDR3 nucleotides read TGTGCCAGCAGCTTAGCTACCAGGGTAAACGAGCAGTACTTC. Translated: CASSLATRVNEQYF. The rearrangement joins TRBV7-2 to TRBJ2-7; tentatively, D is TRBD1 (5 bases). There are 14 residues in the CDR3. The V end lost 0 bases, the J end lost 5 bases, and 11 bases lay between the germline ends. Looked up from germline, CDR1 is SGHTA and CDR2 is FQGNSA.

CDR3 region: CASSQDRSGQGYEQYF. CDR3 sequence (DNA): TGTGCCAGCAGCCAAGATCGATCGGGACAGGGTTACGAGCAGTACTTC. The rearrangement uses TRBV4-2 and TRBJ2-7; 9 bases line up with TRBD1. Germline loops: CDR1 LGHNA, CDR2 YNFKEQ. The CDR3 runs 16 residues. J was trimmed by 4 bases and V by 0 bases; bases with no gene match: 7.

The chain combines TRBV12-3 or TRBV12-4 with TRBJ2-5; 12 nucleotides agree with TRBD2. The CDR3 covers 15 residues. J gave up 5 bases and V 7 bases, and 8 bases lay outside the gene matches. CDR3 nucleotides: TGTGCCAGCATCCCTAGCGGGAGGGCCAGGGAGACCCAGTACTTC. The encoded protein is CASIPSGRARETQYF.

The DNA for the CDR3 is TGCAGTGCTAGCCAAGGACAGGGTTACGAGCAGTACTTC. It codes for CSASQGQGYEQYF. The genes are TRBV20-1 and TRBJ2-7; 8 bases are shared with TRBD1. The CDR3 length is 13 residues. In germline, CDR1 is DFQATT, CDR2 SNEGSKA (reference sequence). With V trimmed by 3 bases and J by 4 bases, 5 bases remained unmatched.

This clonotype was counted at least ten times. The chain recombines TRBV14 with TRBJ2-5; D remains unclear. The CDR3 runs to 13 residues. The V gene lost 3 bases and the J gene lost 0 bases, with 5 bases spanning the gap. Looked up from germline, CDR1 is SGHDN and CDR2 is FVKESK. CDR3 DNA: TGTGCCAGCAGCCAGCGGTACCAAGAGACCCAGTACTTC. It specifies CASSQRYQETQYF. Filled out from reference TRBV14 and TRBJ2-5, the complete variable domain reads EAGVTQFPSHSVIEKGQTVTLRCDPISGHDNLYWYRRVMGKEIKFLLHFVKESKQDESGMPNNRFLAERTGGTYSTLKVQPAELEDSGVYFCASSQRYQETQYFGPGTRLLVL.

This chain joins TRBV20-1 and TRBJ1-1, with D hard to call. Trimming pared 6 bases from V and 1 base from J, leaving 12 bases between. The CDR3 runs 13 residues. Germline V CDR1 and CDR2: DFQATT, SNEGSKA (reference sequence). The CDR3: CSAVKGRNTEAFF. CDR3 nucleotide sequence: TGCAGTGCCGTTAAGGGCAGGAACACTGAAGCTTTCTTT.